This T cell receptor beta chain was recorded in a study of control samples from healthy donors and cancer patients. This CDR3 contains 16 residues. CDR1 and CDR2 (germline): SGDLS, YYNGEE. Trimming stripped 0 bases from V and 2 bases from J, with 12 bases between. Clones were read by immunoSEQ multiplex PCR, and TCRdb kept only the in-frame ones, dropping some. Of under 450,000 clones in the sample, 75% to 95% are singletons; the top ten hold just under 6.5%. This TCR was sampled from a man aged 35 to 55 with head and neck cancer. Sequencing input: PBMCs. The genes are TRBV9 and TRBJ2-1, with no clear D. CDR3: CASSVASALTYNEQFF. DNA of the CDR3: TGTGCCAGCAGCGTAGCCTCAGCGCTTACCTACAATGAGCAGTTCTTC.